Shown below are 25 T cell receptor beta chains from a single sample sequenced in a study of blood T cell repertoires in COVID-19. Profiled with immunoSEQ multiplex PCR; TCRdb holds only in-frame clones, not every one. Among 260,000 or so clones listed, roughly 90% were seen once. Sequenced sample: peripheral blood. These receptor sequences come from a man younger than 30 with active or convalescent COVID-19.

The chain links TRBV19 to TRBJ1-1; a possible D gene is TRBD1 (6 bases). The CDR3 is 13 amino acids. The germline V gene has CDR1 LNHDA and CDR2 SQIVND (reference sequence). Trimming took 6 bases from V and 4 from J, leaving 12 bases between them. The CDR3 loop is CASRWGRGTEAFF. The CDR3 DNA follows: TGTGCCAGTAGATGGGGCAGGGGCACTGAAGCTTTCTTT. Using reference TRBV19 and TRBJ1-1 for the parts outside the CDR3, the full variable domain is DGGITQSPKYLFRKEGQNVTLSCEQNLNHDAMYWYRQDPGQGLRLIYYSQIVNDFQKGDIAEGYSVSREKKESFPLTVTSAQKNPTAFYLCASRWGRGTEAFFGQGTRLTVV.

The CDR3 DNA is TGCGCCAGCAGCCAAGATTTTTTGGGAGCGGGGGGGCTCTCCTACAATGAGCAGTTCTTC. The encoded protein is CASSQDFLGAGGLSYNEQFF. This chain joins TRBV4-3 and TRBJ2-1, with 10 bases fitting TRBD2. In germline, CDR1 is LGHNA, CDR2 YSLEER. Trimming took 0 bases from V and 0 from J; bases not matched to a gene: 11. The CDR3 loop spans 20 amino acids.

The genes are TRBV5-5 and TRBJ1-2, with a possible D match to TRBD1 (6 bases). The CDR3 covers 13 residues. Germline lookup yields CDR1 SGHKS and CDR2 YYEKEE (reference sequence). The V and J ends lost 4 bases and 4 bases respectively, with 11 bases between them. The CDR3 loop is CASSPTGIYGYTF. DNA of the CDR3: TGTGCCAGCAGCCCGACAGGAATCTATGGCTACACCTTC.

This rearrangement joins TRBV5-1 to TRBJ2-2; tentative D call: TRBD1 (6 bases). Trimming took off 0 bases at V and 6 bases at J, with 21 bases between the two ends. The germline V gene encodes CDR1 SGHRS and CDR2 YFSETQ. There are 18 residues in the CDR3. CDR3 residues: CASSLEGDTGYSPGELFF. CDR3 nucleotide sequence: TGCGCCAGCAGCTTGGAAGGGGACACAGGGTACAGCCCCGGGGAGCTGTTTTTT.

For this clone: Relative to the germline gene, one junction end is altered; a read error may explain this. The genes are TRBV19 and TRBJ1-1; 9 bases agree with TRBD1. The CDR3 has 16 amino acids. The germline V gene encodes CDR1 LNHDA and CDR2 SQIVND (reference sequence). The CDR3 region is CASSIRETGGNTETFF. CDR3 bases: TGTGCCAGTAGTATAAGGGAGACAGGGGGGAACACTGAAACTTTCTTT.

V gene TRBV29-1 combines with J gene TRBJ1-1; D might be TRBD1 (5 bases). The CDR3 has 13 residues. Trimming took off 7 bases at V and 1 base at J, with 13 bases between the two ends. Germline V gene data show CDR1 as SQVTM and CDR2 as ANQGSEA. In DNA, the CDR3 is TGCAGCGGGATAATCGACAGGAACACTGAAGCTTTCTTT. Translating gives CSGIIDRNTEAFF.

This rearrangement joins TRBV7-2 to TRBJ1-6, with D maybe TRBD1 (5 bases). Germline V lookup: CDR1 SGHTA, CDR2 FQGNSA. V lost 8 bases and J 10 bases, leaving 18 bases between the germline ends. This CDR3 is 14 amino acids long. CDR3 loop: CASHPRPGLSPLHF. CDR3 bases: TGTGCCAGCCACCCCAGGCCAGGGTTATCACCCCTCCACTTT.

CDR3 sequence (DNA): TGTGCCAGTAGCCATACAGGGTCCCCTGGCTACACCTTC. Encoded protein: CASSHTGSPGYTF. The V call is TRBV19, the J call TRBJ1-2; a weak D match, TRBD1 (6 bases). The V end was cut by 6 bases, the J end by 7 bases, with 15 bases between. CDR3 length: 13 amino acids. Germline values: CDR1 LNHDA, CDR2 SQIVND (reference sequence).

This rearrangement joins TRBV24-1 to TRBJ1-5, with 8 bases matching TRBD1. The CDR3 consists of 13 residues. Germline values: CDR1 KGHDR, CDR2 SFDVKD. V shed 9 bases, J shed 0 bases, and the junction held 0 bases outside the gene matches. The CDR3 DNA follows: TGTGCCACCCAGGGGGCTAGCAATCAGCCCCAGCATTTT. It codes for CATQGASNQPQHF.

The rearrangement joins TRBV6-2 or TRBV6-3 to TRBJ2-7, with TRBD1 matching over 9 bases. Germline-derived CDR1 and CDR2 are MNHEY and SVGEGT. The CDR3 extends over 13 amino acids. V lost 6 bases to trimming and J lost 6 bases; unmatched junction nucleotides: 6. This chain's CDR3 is CASSGQGFAEQYF. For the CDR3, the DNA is TGTGCCAGCAGCGGACAGGGGTTTGCCGAGCAGTACTTC.

The CDR3 loop is CASSLARVGYGYTF. CDR3 in DNA: TGTGCCAGCAGCTTGGCCAGGGTGGGTTATGGCTACACCTTC. The rearrangement links TRBV5-4 to TRBJ1-2; tentatively, D is TRBD1 (5 bases). The CDR3 has 14 residues. V lost 0 bases to trimming and J lost 5 bases, with 11 bases between them. Germline CDR1 SGHNT, CDR2 YYREEE (reference sequence).

CDR3 residues: CASSLAGGQTQYF. CDR3 sequence (DNA): TGTGCCAGCAGTTTAGCGGGGGGACAAACGCAGTATTTT. The V call is TRBV27, the J call TRBJ2-3, with 8 nucleotides matching TRBD2. The V and J ends lost 2 bases and 9 bases, in that order; junction bases with no gene match: 4. The CDR3 totals 13 residues. Germline V gene lookup returns CDR1 MNHEY and CDR2 SMNVEV (reference sequence).

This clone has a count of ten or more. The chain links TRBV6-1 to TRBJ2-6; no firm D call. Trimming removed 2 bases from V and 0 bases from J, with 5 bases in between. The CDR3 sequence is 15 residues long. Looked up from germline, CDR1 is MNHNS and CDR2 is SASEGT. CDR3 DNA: TGTGCCAGCAGTGAAAGGAGCTCTGGGGCCAACGTCCTGACTTTC. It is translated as CASSERSSGANVLTF.

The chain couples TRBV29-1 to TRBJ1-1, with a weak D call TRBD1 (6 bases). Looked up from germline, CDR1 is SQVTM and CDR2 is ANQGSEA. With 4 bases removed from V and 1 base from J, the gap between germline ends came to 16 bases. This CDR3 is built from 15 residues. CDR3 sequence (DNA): TGCAGCGTTGTAGGGTGGGGGGGCCCGAACACTGAAGCTTTCTTT. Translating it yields CSVVGWGGPNTEAFF.

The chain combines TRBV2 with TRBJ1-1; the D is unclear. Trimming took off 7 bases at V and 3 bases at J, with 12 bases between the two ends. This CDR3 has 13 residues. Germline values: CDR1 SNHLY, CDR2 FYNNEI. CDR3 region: CASTSDADTEAFF. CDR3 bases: TGTGCCAGCACCTCAGACGCGGACACTGAAGCTTTCTTT. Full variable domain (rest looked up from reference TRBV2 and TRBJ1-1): EPEVTQTPSHQVTQMGQEVILRCVPISNHLYFYWYRQILGQKVEFLVSFYNNEISEKSEIFDDQFSVERPDGSNFTLKIRSTKLEDSAMYFCASTSDADTEAFFGQGTRLTVV.

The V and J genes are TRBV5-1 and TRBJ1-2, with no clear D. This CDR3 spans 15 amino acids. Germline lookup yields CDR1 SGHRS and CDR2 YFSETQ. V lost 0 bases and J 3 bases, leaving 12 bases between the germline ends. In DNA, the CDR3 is TGCGCCAGCAGCTTGGGGGCTGTTCCGGACTATGGCTACACCTTC. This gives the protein CASSLGAVPDYGYTF.

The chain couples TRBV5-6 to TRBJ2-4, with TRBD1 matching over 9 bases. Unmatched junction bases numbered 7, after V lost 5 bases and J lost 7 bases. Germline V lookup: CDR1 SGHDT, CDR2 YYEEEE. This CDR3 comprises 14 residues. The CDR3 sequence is CASSRDRATNIQYF. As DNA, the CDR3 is TGTGCCAGCAGTCGGGACAGGGCTACGAACATTCAGTACTTC.

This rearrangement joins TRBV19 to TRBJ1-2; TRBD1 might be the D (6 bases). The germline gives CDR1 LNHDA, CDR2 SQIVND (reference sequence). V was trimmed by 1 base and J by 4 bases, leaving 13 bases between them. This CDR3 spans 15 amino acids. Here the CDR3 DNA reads TGTGCCAGTAGTATAGCTAGGGGGGGCTTCTATGGCTACACCTTC. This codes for CASSIARGGFYGYTF.

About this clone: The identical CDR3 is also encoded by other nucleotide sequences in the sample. CDR3 coding DNA: TGTGCCAGCAGCTTGGGTCAGGGTAGGAATTCACCCCTCCACTTT. Its translation: CASSLGQGRNSPLHF. The V and J genes are TRBV5-6 and TRBJ1-6; tentative D call: TRBD1 (5 bases). The CDR3 totals 15 residues. CDR1 SGHDT and CDR2 YYEEEE come from the germline V gene. Trimming stripped 0 bases from V and 7 bases from J, with 11 bases between.

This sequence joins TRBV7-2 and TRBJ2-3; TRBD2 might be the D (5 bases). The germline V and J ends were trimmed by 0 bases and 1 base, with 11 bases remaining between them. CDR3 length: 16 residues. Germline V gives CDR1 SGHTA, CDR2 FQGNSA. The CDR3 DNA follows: TGTGCCAGCAGCTTAGCTCGGTACGGGGGCACAGATACGCAGTATTTT. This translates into CASSLARYGGTDTQYF.

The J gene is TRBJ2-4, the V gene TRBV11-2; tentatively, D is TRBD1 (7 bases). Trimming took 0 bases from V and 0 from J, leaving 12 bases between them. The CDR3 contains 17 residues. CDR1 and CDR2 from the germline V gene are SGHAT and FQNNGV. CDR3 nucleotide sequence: TGTGCCAGCAGCTTAGATAGCGGACAGGTAGCCAAAAACATTCAGTACTTC. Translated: CASSLDSGQVAKNIQYF.

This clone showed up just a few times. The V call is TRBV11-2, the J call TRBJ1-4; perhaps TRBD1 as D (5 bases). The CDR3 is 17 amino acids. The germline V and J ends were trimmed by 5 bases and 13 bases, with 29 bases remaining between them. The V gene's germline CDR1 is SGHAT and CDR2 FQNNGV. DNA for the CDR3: TGTGCCAGCAGCCCTTATTTCGCCAGGACAAGCACTTTTGGACTGTTTTTT. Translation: CASSPYFARTSTFGLFF. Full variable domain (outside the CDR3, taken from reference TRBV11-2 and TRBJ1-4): EAGVAQSPRYKIIEKRQSVAFWCNPISGHATLYWYQQILGQGPKLLIQFQNNGVVDDSQLPKDRFSAERLKGVDSTLKIQPAKLEDSAVYLCASSPYFARTSTFGLFFGSGTQLSVL.

In DNA form, the CDR3 reads TGTGCCAGTAGTATCCGGTCTGTGAACACTGAAGCTTTCTTT. The encoded protein is CASSIRSVNTEAFF. This chain links TRBV19 with TRBJ1-1; D remains ambiguous. This CDR3 contains 14 residues. V was clipped by 3 bases and J by 0 bases, with 8 bases between them. CDR1 and CDR2 from the germline V gene are LNHDA and SQIVND (reference sequence).

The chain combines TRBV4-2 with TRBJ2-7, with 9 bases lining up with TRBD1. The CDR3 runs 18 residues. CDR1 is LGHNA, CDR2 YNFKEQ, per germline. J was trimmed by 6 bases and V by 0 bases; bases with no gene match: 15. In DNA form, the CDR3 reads TGTGCCAGCAGCCAAGAATTAGCCTATGGGACAGGGAAAGCCGAGCAGTACTTC. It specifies CASSQELAYGTGKAEQYF.

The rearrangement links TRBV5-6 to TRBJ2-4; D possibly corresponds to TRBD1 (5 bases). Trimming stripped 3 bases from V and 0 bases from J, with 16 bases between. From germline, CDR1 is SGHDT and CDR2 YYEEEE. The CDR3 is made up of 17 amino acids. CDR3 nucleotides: TGTGCCAGCAGCTCCGGCGTCAGGGATCTAGCCAAAAACATTCAGTACTTC. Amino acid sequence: CASSSGVRDLAKNIQYF.